The 29 T cell receptor beta chains below come from one sample, sequenced in a study of blood T cells in healthy people across ages. Primed by a sample-barcoded 5' primer and a J-beta primer mix, a second PCR proceeded for about 6 to 11 cycles. TCRdb re-called the 5' RACE reads with MiXCR, one entry per CDR3 protein. The table lists about 1 million distinct CDR3 sequences, 35% to 50% of them singletons. The sequenced material came from blood. These receptors all stem from a woman aged 55-69 years in good health.

This clonotype was observed a single time. The genes are TRBV3-1 and TRBJ2-7; TRBD1 matches at 8 bases. The V and J ends lost 0 bases and 3 bases, in that order; junction bases with no gene match: 4. CDR1 is LGHDT and CDR2 is YNNKEL in the germline V gene (reference sequence). The CDR3 consists of 15 residues. The CDR3 reads CASSQDGRGRYEQYF. As DNA, the CDR3 is TGTGCCAGCAGCCAAGATGGCAGGGGGCGCTACGAGCAGTACTTC.

This clonotype was counted a few times. The chain carries TRBV3-1 and TRBJ2-4; 8 nucleotides align to TRBD2. CDR1 and CDR2 from the germline V gene are LGHDT and YNNKEL (reference sequence). Trimming removed 2 bases from V and 6 bases from J; junction bases left unmatched: 6. CDR3 length: 15 residues. The DNA for the CDR3 is TGTGCCAGCAGCCAATCAGAACTAGCGGTAAACATTCAGTACTTC. This translates into CASSQSELAVNIQYF. Full variable domain (outside the CDR3, taken from reference TRBV3-1 and TRBJ2-4): DTAVSQTPKYLVTQMGNDKSIKCEQNLGHDTMYWYKQDSKKFLKIMFSYNNKELIINETVPNRFSPKSPDKAHLNLHINSLELGDSAVYFCASSQSELAVNIQYFGAGTRLSVL.

This clonotype came up a few times. The CDR3: CASSVEGEVDIQYF. The CDR3 DNA is TGTGCCAGCAGCGTAGAGGGGGAGGTGGACATTCAGTACTTC. The chain links TRBV9 to TRBJ2-4; D may be TRBD1 or TRBD2 (6 bases each). The CDR3 has 14 residues. V was clipped by 0 bases and J by 8 bases, with 12 bases between them. CDR1 SGDLS and CDR2 YYNGEE come from the germline V gene.

The rearrangement uses TRBV29-1 and TRBJ1-2, with 8 bases that match TRBD1. This CDR3 is built from 14 residues. Germline V gene data show CDR1 as SQVTM and CDR2 as ANQGSEA. V shed 0 bases, J shed 8 bases, and the junction held 8 bases outside the gene matches. The CDR3 here is CSVEDPGQGTGYTF. The CDR3 DNA follows: TGCAGCGTTGAAGACCCCGGACAGGGTACGGGCTACACCTTC.

The table lists this clonotype with a few counts. V gene TRBV15 combines with J gene TRBJ2-4, with 10 bases identical to TRBD1. Judging by the DNA end, TRBJ2-5 fits better; the J call may be wrong. Germline values: CDR1 LNHNV, CDR2 YYDKDF (reference sequence). The length of the CDR3 is 14 residues. CDR3 sequence reads: CATGWTGGQETQYF. The CDR3 DNA reads as TGTGCCACCGGCTGGACAGGGGGCCAAGAGACCCAGTACTTC.

The gene calls are TRBV27 and TRBJ2-5; 8 nucleotides match TRBD1. The closer fit of TRBJ2-7 to the DNA end suggests the J call may be wrong. The CDR3 sequence is 13 residues long. Germline V lookup: CDR1 MNHEY, CDR2 SMNVEV (reference sequence). Here the CDR3 reads CATQAGQAVEQYF. CDR3 DNA: TGTGCCACCCAGGCGGGACAGGCGGTCGAGCAGTACTTC.

V gene TRBV4-1 combines with J gene TRBJ1-1, with D hard to call. V lost 2 bases, J lost 0 bases, and 7 bases lay in between. Germline-derived CDR1 and CDR2 are MGHRA and YSYEKL. CDR3 length: 14 residues. For the CDR3, the DNA is TGCGCCAGCAGCCAACATGGATTGAACACTGAAGCTTTCTTT. Protein: CASSQHGLNTEAFF.

V usage is TRBV9 and J usage is TRBJ2-1, with D tentatively TRBD1 (5 bases). The ends were cut back, 0 bases at V and 5 bases at J, with 9 bases in the middle. Looked up from germline, CDR1 is SGDLS and CDR2 is YYNGEE. The CDR3 has 14 residues. This chain's CDR3 is CASSVGADNNEQFF. CDR3 nucleotide sequence: TGTGCCAGCAGCGTAGGGGCGGACAACAATGAGCAGTTCTTC.

This clonotype was seen more than once but under ten times. V is TRBV5-1 and J is TRBJ2-2; 9 nucleotides align to TRBD2. The CDR3 length is 15 residues. Germline assignment: CDR1 SGHRS and CDR2 YFSETQ. The trim removed 3 bases at V and 2 bases at J, leaving 2 bases unmatched. CDR3 protein: CASSSSGTNTGELFF. The CDR3 DNA follows: TGCGCCAGCAGCTCTAGCGGGACCAACACCGGGGAGCTGTTTTTT.

The chain combines TRBV2 with TRBJ1-2; 8 nucleotides match TRBD1. The CDR3 sequence is 17 residues long. V was pared by 5 bases and J by 5 bases, with 16 bases of the junction left unmatched. The germline V gene encodes CDR1 SNHLY and CDR2 FYNNEI. The CDR3 DNA is TGTGCCAGCAGTCGTACCCCGGGACAGGCCGCCCATTATGGCTACACCTTC. It yields the protein CASSRTPGQAAHYGYTF.

In this sample, this clonotype turned up a few times. The chain combines TRBV11-2 with TRBJ2-3; 7 nucleotides line up with TRBD2. The V gene end was trimmed by 0 bases and the J gene end by 3 bases; junction bases not matched to a gene: 6. The length of the CDR3 is 16 residues. Germline lookup yields CDR1 SGHAT and CDR2 FQNNGV. This chain's CDR3 is CASSLEWREMTDTQYF. The CDR3 DNA sequence: TGTGCCAGCAGCTTAGAATGGCGGGAGATGACAGATACGCAGTATTTT. Using reference TRBV11-2 and TRBJ2-3 for the parts outside the CDR3, the full variable domain is EAGVAQSPRYKIIEKRQSVAFWCNPISGHATLYWYQQILGQGPKLLIQFQNNGVVDDSQLPKDRFSAERLKGVDSTLKIQPAKLEDSAVYLCASSLEWREMTDTQYFGPGTRLTVL.

This clonotype was detected a few times. This chain connects TRBV12-3 or TRBV12-4 to TRBJ1-6; D is possibly TRBD1 (5 bases). The CDR3 has 14 amino acids. With 7 bases removed from V and 7 bases from J, the gap between germline ends came to 14 bases. In nucleotides, the CDR3 is TGTGCCAGCACCCCCAGGGCTTACAATTCACCCCTCCACTTT. This encodes CASTPRAYNSPLHF.

Only a few counts were recorded for this clonotype. V is TRBV6-2 or TRBV6-3 and J is TRBJ2-1, with a weak D call TRBD2 (6 bases). The CDR3 covers 15 residues. Germline-derived CDR1 and CDR2 are MNHEY and SVGEGT. The V end lost 0 bases, the J end lost 3 bases, and 9 bases lay between the germline ends. CDR3 bases: TGTGCCAGCAGTTACTCGAGCGGGTACTACAATGAGCAGTTCTTC. Amino acid sequence: CASSYSSGYYNEQFF.

The rearrangement uses TRBV6-5 and TRBJ2-1; 10 bases are shared with TRBD1. The CDR3 sequence is 15 residues long. In germline, CDR1 is MNHEY, CDR2 SVGAGI. Germline trimming cut 6 bases from V and 1 base from J; bases unmatched to any gene: 3. CDR3 DNA sequence: TGTGCCAGCAGCCGGACAGGGGGGTCCTACAATGAGCAGTTCTTC. Its translation is CASSRTGGSYNEQFF.

This chain links TRBV5-1 with TRBJ2-7, with TRBD1 matching over 7 bases. The germline V gene encodes CDR1 SGHRS and CDR2 YFSETQ. With V trimmed by 6 bases and J by 4 bases, 7 bases remained unmatched. This CDR3 has 13 amino acids. The CDR3 sequence: CASTGQFWYEQYF. The DNA for the CDR3 is TGCGCCAGCACGGGACAGTTTTGGTACGAGCAGTACTTC.

This clonotype has a handful of counts. The chain combines TRBV2 with TRBJ2-1; D is possibly TRBD1 or TRBD2 (5 bases each). Trimming stripped 4 bases from V and 8 bases from J, with 15 bases between. CDR1 SNHLY and CDR2 FYNNEI come from the germline V gene. The length of the CDR3 is 14 residues. This CDR3 reads CASSAGQRGDEQFF. The CDR3 DNA reads as TGTGCCAGCAGTGCCGGCCAGAGGGGCGATGAGCAGTTCTTC.

The chain links TRBV11-2 to TRBJ2-6; TRBD1 aligns across 7 bases. Germline V gene sequence: CDR1 SGHAT, CDR2 FQNNGV. This CDR3 has 18 residues. The ends lost 8 bases at V and 1 base at J; junction bases unmatched: 14. CDR3 sequence (DNA): TGTGCCAGCGGACGACAGGGTGGTGCTGTGTCTGGGGCCAACGTCCTGACTTTC. It translates to CASGRQGGAVSGANVLTF.

This clonotype occurred many times. The genes are TRBV2 and TRBJ2-3, with a tentative D call TRBD2 (6 bases). V gave up 6 bases and J gave up 4 bases, with 11 bases separating them. Per germline, CDR1 SNHLY and CDR2 FYNNEI. The CDR3 extends over 13 amino acids. The CDR3 coding sequence is TGTGCCAGCAGGGAGGGCGTCGCAGATACGCAGTATTTT. Translated, it gives CASREGVADTQYF.

V and J are TRBV6-5 and TRBJ2-1; 9 bases map to TRBD2. J lost 3 bases, V lost 0 bases, and 9 bases had no gene match. This CDR3 spans 18 amino acids. Germline lookup yields CDR1 MNHEY and CDR2 SVGAGI. The CDR3 coding sequence is TGTGCCAGCAGTTACTCCCCCATGGTAGCGGGGGTCTACAATGAGCAGTTCTTC. This sequence encodes CASSYSPMVAGVYNEQFF.

The chain employs TRBV4-1 and TRBJ2-5; D is unclear. CDR1 and CDR2 from the germline V gene are MGHRA and YSYEKL. The CDR3 is 17 residues long. V dropped 0 bases and J dropped 11 bases, with 25 bases sitting between them. CDR3: CASSQEVTSSGLYGQYF. In nucleotides, the CDR3 is TGCGCCAGCAGCCAAGAAGTGACCTCCTCGGGTCTCTATGGGCAGTACTTC.

This clonotype came up a few times. The chain recombines TRBV3-1 with TRBJ2-7; the D gene is possibly TRBD2 (5 bases). The length of the CDR3 is 16 residues. Per germline, CDR1 LGHDT and CDR2 YNNKEL (reference sequence). The ends were cut back, 2 bases at V and 4 bases at J, with 18 bases in the middle. CDR3: CASSQPSAGKIYEQYF. The DNA for the CDR3 is TGTGCCAGCAGCCAACCATCCGCCGGGAAGATATACGAGCAGTACTTC.

The chain is built from TRBV20-1 and TRBJ2-4; possibly TRBD1 for D (5 bases). The CDR3 has 15 amino acids. Trimming removed 4 bases at V and 0 bases at J, with 13 bases between. Per the germline V gene, CDR1 is DFQATT and CDR2 is SNEGSKA (reference sequence). CDR3 DNA: TGCAGTGCTATTGAGACAGCCCGAGCCAAAAACATTCAGTACTTC. The encoded protein is CSAIETARAKNIQYF.

The chain combines TRBV10-3 with TRBJ2-5; TRBD1 matches at 8 bases. The CDR3 runs to 16 residues. The germline CDR1 and CDR2 sequences are ENHRY and SYGVKD. J was trimmed by 3 bases and V by 6 bases; bases with no gene match: 12. CDR3 in amino acids: CAISPGFRTGKETQYF. The DNA of the CDR3 is TGTGCCATCAGCCCAGGTTTTAGGACAGGGAAAGAGACCCAGTACTTC.

On this clonotype itself: A single base separates this from a much larger clone, so it may be a read error. V usage is TRBV11-2 and J usage is TRBJ2-5; a possible D gene is TRBD2 (5 bases). Trimming took off 5 bases at V and 5 bases at J, with 9 bases between the two ends. This CDR3 is built from 12 residues. Germline CDR1 and CDR2: SGHAT and FQNNGV. CDR3 in amino acids: CASSPRAETQYF. CDR3 DNA: TGTGCCAGCAGCCCGAGGGCGGAGACCCAGTACTTC.

This clonotype has only a few counts. The chain has TRBV7-8 and TRBJ1-6; no reliable D call. The CDR3 totals 11 residues. V was trimmed by 6 bases and J by 7 bases, leaving 4 bases between them. CDR1 and CDR2 (germline): SGHVS, FQNEAQ. The chain's CDR3 is CASSLNSPLHF. In nucleotides, the CDR3 is TGTGCCAGCAGTCTCAATTCACCCCTCCACTTT.

J is TRBJ2-7 and V is TRBV4-1; the match to TRBD2 covers 8 bases. The V gene's germline CDR1 is MGHRA and CDR2 YSYEKL. The CDR3 extends over 15 amino acids. V lost 8 bases, J lost 2 bases, and 11 bases stayed unmatched. The CDR3, as DNA: TGCGCCAGCGGGGTAACTACTAGCGGTACCTACGAGCAGTACTTC. This gives the protein CASGVTTSGTYEQYF.

This rearrangement joins TRBV12-3 or TRBV12-4 to TRBJ2-1; either TRBD1 or TRBD2 may supply D (5 bases each). Trimming left V 4 bases short and J 5 bases short, with 18 bases between. There are 16 residues in the CDR3. CDR3 in DNA: TGTGCCAGCAGTTGGGGGATAGCCCCAGTTCACAATGAGCAGTTCTTC. It specifies CASSWGIAPVHNEQFF.

This chain links TRBV20-1 with TRBJ1-1; no definite D call. Germline loops: CDR1 DFQATT, CDR2 SNEGSKA (reference sequence). V lost 2 bases to trimming and J lost 1 base, with 14 bases between them. This CDR3 is 15 amino acids long. The CDR3 region is CSARSDVGGNTEAFF. In DNA form, the CDR3 reads TGCAGTGCTAGATCAGACGTGGGAGGGAACACTGAAGCTTTCTTT.

In this sample, this clonotype turned up once. The rearrangement joins TRBV5-1 to TRBJ1-6, with D perhaps matching TRBD1 (5 bases). Germline-derived CDR1 and CDR2 are SGHRS and YFSETQ. This CDR3 has 15 amino acids. The V and J ends lost 0 bases and 5 bases respectively, with 9 bases between them. Written as DNA, the CDR3 is TGCGCCAGCAGCTTGGGACGGGGGGATAATTCACCCCTCCACTTT. It translates to CASSLGRGDNSPLHF. Full variable domain (remainder filled in from reference TRBV5-1 and TRBJ1-6): KAGVTQTPRYLIKTRGQQVTLSCSPISGHRSVSWYQQTPGQGLQFLFEYFSETQRNKGNFPGRFSGRQFSNSRSEMNVSTLELGDSALYLCASSLGRGDNSPLHFGNGTRLTVT.